This T cell receptor (beta chain) was observed in a study of cytomegalovirus exposure and HLA in healthy donors. The study's findings and limits: Sequencing depth across donors, presence/absence analyses assumed, was roughly uniform.

Primers included in the PCR were 60 Vbeta and 13 Jbeta primers. Assay used: immunoSEQ multiplex PCR; TCRdb lists only in-frame clones, some missing. The sample consists of roughly 100,000 clones, 13% to 15% of them appearing once. About this clone: Antigen: not known.

V gave up 4 bases and J gave up 6 bases, with 13 bases separating them. This CDR3 is 14 amino acids long. Germline CDR1 is LGHNA and CDR2 is YSLEER. The receptor was derived from a female donor in good health and CMV-seronegative. The sequenced sample was PBMCs. The gene calls are TRBV4-3 and TRBJ2-4; possible D gene TRBD2, 8 bases. CDR3 bases: TGCGCCAGCAGCCCGGGGGGGACAGCAAACATTCAGTACTTC. It is translated as CASSPGGTANIQYF.